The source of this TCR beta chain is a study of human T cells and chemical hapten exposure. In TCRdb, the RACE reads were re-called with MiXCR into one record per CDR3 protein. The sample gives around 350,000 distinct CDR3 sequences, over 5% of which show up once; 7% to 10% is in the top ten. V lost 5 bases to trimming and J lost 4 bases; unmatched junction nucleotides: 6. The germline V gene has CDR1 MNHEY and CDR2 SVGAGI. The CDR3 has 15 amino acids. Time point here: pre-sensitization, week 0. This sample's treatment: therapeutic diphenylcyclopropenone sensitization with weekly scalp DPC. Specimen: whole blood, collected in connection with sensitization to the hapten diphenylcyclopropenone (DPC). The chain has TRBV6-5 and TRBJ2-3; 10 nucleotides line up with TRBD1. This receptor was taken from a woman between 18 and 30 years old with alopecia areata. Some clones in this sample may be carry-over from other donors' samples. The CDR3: CASSRQGALSDTQYF. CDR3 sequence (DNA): TGTGCCAGCAGTCGACAGGGGGCTTTGTCAGATACGCAGTATTTT.